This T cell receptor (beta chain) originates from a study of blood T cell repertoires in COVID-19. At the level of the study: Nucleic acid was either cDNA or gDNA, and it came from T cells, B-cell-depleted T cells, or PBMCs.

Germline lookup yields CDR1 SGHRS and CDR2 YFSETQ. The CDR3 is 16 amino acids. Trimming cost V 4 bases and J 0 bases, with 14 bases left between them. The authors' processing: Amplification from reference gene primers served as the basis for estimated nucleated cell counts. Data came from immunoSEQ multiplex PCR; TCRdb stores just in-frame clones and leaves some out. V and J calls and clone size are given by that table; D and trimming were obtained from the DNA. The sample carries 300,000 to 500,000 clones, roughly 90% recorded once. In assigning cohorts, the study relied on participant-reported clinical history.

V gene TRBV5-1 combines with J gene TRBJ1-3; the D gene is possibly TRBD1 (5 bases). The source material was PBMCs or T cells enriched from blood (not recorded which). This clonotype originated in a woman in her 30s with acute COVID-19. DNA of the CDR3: TGCGCCAGCAGCCGCCAGGGCAGTTTCTCTGGAAACACCATATATTTT. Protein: CASSRQGSFSGNTIYF.